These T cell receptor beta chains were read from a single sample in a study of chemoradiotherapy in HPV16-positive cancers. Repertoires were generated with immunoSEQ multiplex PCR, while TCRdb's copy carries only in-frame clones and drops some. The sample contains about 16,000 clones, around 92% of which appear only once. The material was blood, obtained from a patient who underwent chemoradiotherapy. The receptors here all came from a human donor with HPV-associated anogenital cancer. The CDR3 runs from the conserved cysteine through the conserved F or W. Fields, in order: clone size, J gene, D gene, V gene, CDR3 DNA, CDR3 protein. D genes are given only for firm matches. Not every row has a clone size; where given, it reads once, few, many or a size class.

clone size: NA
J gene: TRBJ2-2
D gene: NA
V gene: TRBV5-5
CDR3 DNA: TGTGCCAGCAGCTTGGACGCGAACACCGGGGAGCTGTTTTTT
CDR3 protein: CASSLDANTGELFF

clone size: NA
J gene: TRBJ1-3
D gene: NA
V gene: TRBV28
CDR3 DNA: TGTGCCAGCAGTTTGGGGAGGGACACCATATATTTT
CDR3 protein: CASSLGRDTIYF

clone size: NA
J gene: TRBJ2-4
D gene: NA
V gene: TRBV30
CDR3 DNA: TGTGCCTGGACTGTAGGAGGGGGCCGGAACATTCAGTACTTC
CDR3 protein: CAWTVGGGRNIQYF

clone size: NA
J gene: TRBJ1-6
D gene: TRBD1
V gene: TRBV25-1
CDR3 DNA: TGTGCCAGCAGTGAATCACACAGGGGAAATTCACCCCTCCACTTT
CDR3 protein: CASSESHRGNSPLHF

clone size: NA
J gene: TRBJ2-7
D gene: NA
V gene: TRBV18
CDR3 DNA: TGTGCCAGCTCCCAAGGCCCCTCCTACGAGCAGTACTTC
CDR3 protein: CASSQGPSYEQYF

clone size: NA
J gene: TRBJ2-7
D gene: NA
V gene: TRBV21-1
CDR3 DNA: TGTGCCAGTGCATCGGGAGCTAGCTCCTACGAGCAGTACTTC
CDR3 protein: CASASGASSYEQYF

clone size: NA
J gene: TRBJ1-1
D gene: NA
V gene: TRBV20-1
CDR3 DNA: TGCAGCTGGGGTGCGAACACTGAAGCTTTCTTT
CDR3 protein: CSWGANTEAFF

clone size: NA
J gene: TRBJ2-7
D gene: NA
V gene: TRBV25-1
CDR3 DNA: TGTGCCAGCAGTGATTCAGCAGGGGTCGGTACCTACGAGCAGTACTTC
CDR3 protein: CASSDSAGVGTYEQYF

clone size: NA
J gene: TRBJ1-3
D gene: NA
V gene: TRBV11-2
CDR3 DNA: TGTGCCAGCAGCCTCACCCCAGGTTTTGGAAACACCATATATTTT
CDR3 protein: CASSLTPGFGNTIYF

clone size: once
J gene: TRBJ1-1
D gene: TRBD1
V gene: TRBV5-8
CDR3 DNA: TGTGCCAGCAGCTTTTTACAGGGGGGCACTGAAGCTTTCTTT
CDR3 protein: CASSFLQGGTEAFF

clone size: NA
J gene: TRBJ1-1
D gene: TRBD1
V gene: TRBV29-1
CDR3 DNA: TGCAGCGTTGGACAGGGGTATTTGAACACTGAAGCTTTCTTT
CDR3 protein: CSVGQGYLNTEAFF

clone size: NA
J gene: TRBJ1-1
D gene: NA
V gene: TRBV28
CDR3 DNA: TGTGCCAGCAGCCTTCAGTGGTACACTGAAGCTTTCTTT
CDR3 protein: CASSLQWYTEAFF

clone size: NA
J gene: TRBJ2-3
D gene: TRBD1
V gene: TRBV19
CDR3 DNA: TGTGCCAGTAGGGCCGGGACAGGGTACACAGATACGCAGTATTTT
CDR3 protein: CASRAGTGYTDTQYF

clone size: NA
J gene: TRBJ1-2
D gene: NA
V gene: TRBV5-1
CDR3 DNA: TGCGCCAGCAGCTTAGGAGCAGGCCCTTGGTATGGCTACACCTTC
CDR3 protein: CASSLGAGPWYGYTF

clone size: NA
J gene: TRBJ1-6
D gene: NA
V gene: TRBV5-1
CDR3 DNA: TGCGCCAGCAGACTGACAGTAGCGAGTAATTCACCCCTCCACTTT
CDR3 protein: CASRLTVASNSPLHF

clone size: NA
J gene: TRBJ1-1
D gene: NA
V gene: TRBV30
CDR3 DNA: TGTGCCTGGAGTCAGACTCAGAACACTGAAGCTTTCTTT
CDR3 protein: CAWSQTQNTEAFF

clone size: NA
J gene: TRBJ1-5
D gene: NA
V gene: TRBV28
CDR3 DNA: TGTGCCAGCCTAAAGACAAGATTGGATCAGCCCCAGCATTTT
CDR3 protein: CASLKTRLDQPQHF

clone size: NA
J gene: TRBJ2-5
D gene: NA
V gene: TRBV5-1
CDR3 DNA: TGCGCCAGCAGCTTGACCAGAACGTCTACCCAAGAGACCCAGTACTTC
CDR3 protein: CASSLTRTSTQETQYF

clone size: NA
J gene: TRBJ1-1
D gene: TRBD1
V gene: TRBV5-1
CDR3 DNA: TGCGCCAGCGGGCCGGGACAGAGCATGAACACTGAAGCTTTCTTT
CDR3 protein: CASGPGQSMNTEAFF

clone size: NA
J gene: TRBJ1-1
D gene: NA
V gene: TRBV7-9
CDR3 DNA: TGTGCCAGCAGACCAAACAGGGTGAACACTGAAGCTTTCTTT
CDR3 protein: CASRPNRVNTEAFF

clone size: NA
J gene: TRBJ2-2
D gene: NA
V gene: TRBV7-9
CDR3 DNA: TGTGCCAGCAGTTCATCCCCCCGACTAGTTACCGGGGAGCTGTTTTTT
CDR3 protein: CASSSSPRLVTGELFF

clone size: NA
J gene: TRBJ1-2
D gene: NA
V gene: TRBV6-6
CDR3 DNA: TGTGCCAGCAGCCCATACCCCCCCGGGAAGGGGGGCTACACCTTC
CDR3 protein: CASSPYPPGKGGYTF

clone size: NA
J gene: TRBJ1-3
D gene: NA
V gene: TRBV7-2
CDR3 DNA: TGTGCCAGCTCACTTATGGGTACAGGTTTCTCTGGAAACACCATATATTTT
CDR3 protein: CASSLMGTGFSGNTIYF

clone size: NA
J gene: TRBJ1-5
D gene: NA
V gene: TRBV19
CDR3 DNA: TGTGCCAGTACTATGGCTCAGGGAGTTGTGTACGGTCAGCCCCAGCATTTT
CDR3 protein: CASTMAQGVVYGQPQHF

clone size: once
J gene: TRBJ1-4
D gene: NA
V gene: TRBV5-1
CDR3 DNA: TGCGCCAGCAGCTTGGCCAATGTATGGGGAGGGCGGGAAAAACTGTTTTTT
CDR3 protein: CASSLANVWGGREKLFF

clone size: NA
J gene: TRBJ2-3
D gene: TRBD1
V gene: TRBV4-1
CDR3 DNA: TGCGCCGGCAGCCAAGATAACAGGGGGTTAGGGGGCACAGATACGCAGTATTTT
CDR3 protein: CAGSQDNRGLGGTDTQYF

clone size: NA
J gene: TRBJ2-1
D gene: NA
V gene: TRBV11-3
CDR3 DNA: TGTGCCAGCAGCGGTTCTTACAATGAGCAGTTCTTC
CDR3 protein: CASSGSYNEQFF

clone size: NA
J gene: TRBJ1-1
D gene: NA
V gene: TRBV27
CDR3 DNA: TGTGCCAGCAGTTTTTTTGTGAACACTGAAGCTTTCTTT
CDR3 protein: CASSFFVNTEAFF

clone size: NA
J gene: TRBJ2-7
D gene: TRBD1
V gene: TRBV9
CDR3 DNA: TGTGCCAGCAGCCCCGGACAGGGCTACGAGCAGTACTTC
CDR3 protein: CASSPGQGYEQYF

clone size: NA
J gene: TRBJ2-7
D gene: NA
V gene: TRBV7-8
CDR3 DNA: TGTGCCAGCATCCAAGGACGGGACATATCCTACGAGCAGTACTTC
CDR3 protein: CASIQGRDISYEQYF

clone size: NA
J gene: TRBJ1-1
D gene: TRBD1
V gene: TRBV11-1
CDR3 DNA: TGTGCCAGCAGCTTAGAGTTTCCGGACAGGGACATGACTTTCTTT
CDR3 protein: CASSLEFPDRDMTFF

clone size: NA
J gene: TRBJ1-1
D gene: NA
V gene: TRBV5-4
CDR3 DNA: TGTGCCAGCAGCTTGGTATTTTCGGGGGGCACTGAAGCTTTCTTT
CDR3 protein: CASSLVFSGGTEAFF

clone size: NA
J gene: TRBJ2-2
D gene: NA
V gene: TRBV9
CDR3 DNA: TGTGCCAGCAGCCCCACCGGGGACACCGGGGAGCTGTTTTTT
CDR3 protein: CASSPTGDTGELFF

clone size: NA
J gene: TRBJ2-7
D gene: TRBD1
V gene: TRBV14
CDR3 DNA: TGTGCCAGCAGCCCGACAGACACAGGGGGAAAAGCCTACGAGCAGTACTTC
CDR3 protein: CASSPTDTGGKAYEQYF

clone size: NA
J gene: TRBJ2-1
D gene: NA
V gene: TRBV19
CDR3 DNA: TGTGCCAGTAGCCCTTTTTTGGGGCAGAGAGGGTCGGATGAGCAGTTCTTC
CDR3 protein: CASSPFLGQRGSDEQFF

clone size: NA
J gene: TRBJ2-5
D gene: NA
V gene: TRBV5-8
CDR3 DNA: TGTGCCAGCATATGGGGGTTAGAGACCCAGTACTTC
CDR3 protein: CASIWGLETQYF

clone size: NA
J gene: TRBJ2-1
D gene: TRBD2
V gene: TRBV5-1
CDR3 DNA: TGCGCCAGCAGCTTGGGACTAGCGGGAGGGTACAATGAGCAGTTCTTC
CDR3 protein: CASSLGLAGGYNEQFF

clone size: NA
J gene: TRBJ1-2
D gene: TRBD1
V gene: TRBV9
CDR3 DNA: TGTGCCAGCAGCGTAGATACAGGGGGCTATGGCTACACCTTC
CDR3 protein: CASSVDTGGYGYTF

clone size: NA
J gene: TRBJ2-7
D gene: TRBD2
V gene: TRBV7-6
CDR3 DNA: TGTGCCAGCAGCTTGGAGGTCCTAGGGACTAGCGTCGCCTCAAGGCAGTACTTC
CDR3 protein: CASSLEVLGTSVASRQYF

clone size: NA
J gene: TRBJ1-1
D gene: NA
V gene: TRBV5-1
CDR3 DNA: TGCGCCAGCAGCTTGGAGGGGATGGGCACTGAAGCTTTCTTT
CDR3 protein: CASSLEGMGTEAFF

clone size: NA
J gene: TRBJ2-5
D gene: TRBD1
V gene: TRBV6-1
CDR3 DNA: TGTGCCACCCTGGACAGGGGGCAAGAGACCCAGTACTTC
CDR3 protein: CATLDRGQETQYF

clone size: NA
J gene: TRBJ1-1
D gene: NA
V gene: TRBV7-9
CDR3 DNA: TGTGCCAGCAGCCAAGCGGGGGAAGCTTTCTTT
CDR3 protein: CASSQAGEAFF

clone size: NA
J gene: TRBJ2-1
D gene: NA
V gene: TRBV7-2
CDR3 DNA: TGTGCCAGCAGCTTAGGGGCGGGGTTTAAGGGCAATGAGCAGTTCTTC
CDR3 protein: CASSLGAGFKGNEQFF

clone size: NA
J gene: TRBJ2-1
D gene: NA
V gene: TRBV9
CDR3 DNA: TGTGCCAGCAGCGTAGCAGGGGGGCACTACAATGAGCAGTTCTTC
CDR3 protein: CASSVAGGHYNEQFF

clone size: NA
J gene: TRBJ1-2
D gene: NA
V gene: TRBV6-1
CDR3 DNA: TGTGCCAGCAGTGAAGTGGGAGAGGGCTACACCTTC
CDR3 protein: CASSEVGEGYTF

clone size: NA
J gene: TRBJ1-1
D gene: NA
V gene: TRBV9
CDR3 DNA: TGTGCCAGCAGCGTAGGACCGCGTGACACTGAAGCTTTCTTT
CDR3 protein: CASSVGPRDTEAFF

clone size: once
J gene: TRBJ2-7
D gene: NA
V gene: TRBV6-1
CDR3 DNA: TGTGCCAGCAGTTGGGTAGCAGACTACGAGCAGTACTTC
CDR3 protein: CASSWVADYEQYF

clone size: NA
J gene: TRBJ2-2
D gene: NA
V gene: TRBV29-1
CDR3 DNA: TGCAGCGCGTCGGTGGGAGGTAACACCGGGGAGCTGTTTTTT
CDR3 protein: CSASVGGNTGELFF

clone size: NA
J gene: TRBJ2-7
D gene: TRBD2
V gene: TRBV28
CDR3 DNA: TGTGCCAGCAGTCCCCGGGGACTAGCGGGTTCCTACGAGCAGTACTTC
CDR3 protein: CASSPRGLAGSYEQYF

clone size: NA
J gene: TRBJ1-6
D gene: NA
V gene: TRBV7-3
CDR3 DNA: TGTGCCAGCAGCTTAGACGGTTATAATTCACCCCTCCACTTT
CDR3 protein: CASSLDGYNSPLHF

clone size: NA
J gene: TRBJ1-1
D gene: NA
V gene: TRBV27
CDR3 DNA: TGTGCCAGCAGTCCCCTTGTCGAGAGGAGAACGAACACTGAAGCTTTCTTT
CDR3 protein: CASSPLVERRTNTEAFF

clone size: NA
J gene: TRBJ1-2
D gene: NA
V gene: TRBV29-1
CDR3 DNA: TGCAGCGTTGAAGGGGGATTAGGCTACACCTTC
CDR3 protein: CSVEGGLGYTF

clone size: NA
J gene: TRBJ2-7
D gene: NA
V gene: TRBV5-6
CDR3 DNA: TGTGCCAGCAACAAGGGGACCGCCGCTCGAAGCTCCTACGAGCAGTACTTC
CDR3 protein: CASNKGTAARSSYEQYF

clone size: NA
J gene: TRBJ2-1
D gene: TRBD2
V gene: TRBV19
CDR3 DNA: TGTGCCAGTAGTATTCGGACTAGCGGGGGCAACAATGAGCAGTTCTTC
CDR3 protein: CASSIRTSGGNNEQFF

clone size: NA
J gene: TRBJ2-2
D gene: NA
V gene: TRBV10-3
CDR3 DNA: TGTGCCATCAGTCTGGGGGGGGCTCTTAACACCGGGGAGCTGTTTTTT
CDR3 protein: CAISLGGALNTGELFF

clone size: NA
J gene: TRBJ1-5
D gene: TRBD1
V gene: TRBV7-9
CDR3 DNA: TGTGCCAGCAGCCGGACAGGGGGGGATCAGCCCCAGCATTTT
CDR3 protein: CASSRTGGDQPQHF